This T cell receptor (beta chain) was identified in a study of blood T cell repertoires in COVID-19. About the study: Some COVID-19 samples were acute and others convalescent; all came from the United States, Italy and Spain.

The repertoire was sequenced with immunoSEQ multiplex PCR; TCRdb's copy has only in-frame clones and lacks some. The sample carries under 500,000 clones, 70% to 90% recorded once. The cohort comprised adults aged about 18 to 100 years residing in approximately 25 US areas. Donors were grouped by their self-reported clinical history. The clonotype was recovered from a woman aged 18-35 years with acute COVID-19. The sample taken for sequencing was PBMCs or T cells enriched from blood (not recorded which).

The CDR3 bases are TGTGCCAGCAGGACAGGGGAAAACTATGGCTACACCTTC. This translates into CASRTGENYGYTF. V and J are TRBV12-3 or TRBV12-4 and TRBJ1-2; 8 bases line up with TRBD1. V was pared by 6 bases and J by 2 bases, with 2 bases of the junction left unmatched. The CDR3 covers 13 residues.